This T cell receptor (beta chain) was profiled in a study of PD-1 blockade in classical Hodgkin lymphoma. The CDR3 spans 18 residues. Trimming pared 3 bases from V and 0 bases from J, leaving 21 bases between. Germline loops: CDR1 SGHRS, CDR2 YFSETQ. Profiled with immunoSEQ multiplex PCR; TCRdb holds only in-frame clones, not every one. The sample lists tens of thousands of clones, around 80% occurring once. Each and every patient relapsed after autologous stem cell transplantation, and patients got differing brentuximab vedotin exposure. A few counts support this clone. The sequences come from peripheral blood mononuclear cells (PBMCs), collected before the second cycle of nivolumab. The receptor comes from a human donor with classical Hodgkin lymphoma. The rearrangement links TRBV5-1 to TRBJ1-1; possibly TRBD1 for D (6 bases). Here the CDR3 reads CASSSTGRGSLVNTEAFF. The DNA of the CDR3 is TGCGCCAGCAGCTCTACGGGCAGGGGAAGCCTCGTGAACACTGAAGCTTTCTTT.